Below, one T cell receptor beta chain is given with its context. The antigen is undetermined. The donors, nominally healthy at sampling, likely had unrecorded immune exposures. The PCR employed 60 Vbeta primers together with 13 Jbeta primers. Original handling: Roughly 11 million shared chains were among the about 80 million unique TCR beta chains that a later analysis counted. The data were produced by immunoSEQ multiplex PCR, yet TCRdb's version contains in-frame clones alone and is incomplete. V and J calls and clone size come straight from that table; D and trimming were deduced from the DNA. The data show more than 85,000 clones, 76% seen once. This sample was included in a study of cytomegalovirus exposure and HLA in healthy donors. Study-level points and caveats: Later analysis identified several of the most significant clusters that appeared linked to common viral pathogens. The classifier was said to identify cytomegalovirus status with high specificity and sensitivity.

The V segment lost 2 bases and the J segment 2 bases; nucleotides outside the gene matches: 5. From germline, CDR1 is SGDLS and CDR2 YYNGEE. This CDR3 has 16 amino acids. Input material: PBMCs. This receptor was obtained from a woman between 50 and 59 years old in good health and CMV-seropositive. The chain is built from TRBV9 and TRBJ2-1; 9 bases align to TRBD1. The CDR3 loop is CASSVVRDRAYNEQFF. CDR3 in DNA: TGTGCCAGCAGCGTTGTCCGGGACAGGGCCTACAATGAGCAGTTCTTC.